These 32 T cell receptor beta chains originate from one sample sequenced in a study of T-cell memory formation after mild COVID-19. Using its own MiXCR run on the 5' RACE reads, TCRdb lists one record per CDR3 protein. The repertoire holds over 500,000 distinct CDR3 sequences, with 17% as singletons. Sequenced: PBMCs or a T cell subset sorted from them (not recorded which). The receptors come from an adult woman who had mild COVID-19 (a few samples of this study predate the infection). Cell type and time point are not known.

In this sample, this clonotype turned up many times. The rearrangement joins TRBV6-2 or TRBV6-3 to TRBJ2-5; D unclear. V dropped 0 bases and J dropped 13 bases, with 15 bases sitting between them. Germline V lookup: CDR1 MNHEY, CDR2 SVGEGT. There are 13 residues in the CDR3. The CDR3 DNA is TGTGCCAGCAGTTACTCGGAACTCCTACCCCGGTACTTC. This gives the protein CASSYSELLPRYF.

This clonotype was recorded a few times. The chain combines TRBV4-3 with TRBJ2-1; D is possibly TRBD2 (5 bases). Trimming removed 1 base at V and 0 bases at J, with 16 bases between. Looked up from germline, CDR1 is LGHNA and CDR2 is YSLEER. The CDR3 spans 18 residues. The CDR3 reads CASSQATISGRSYNEQFF. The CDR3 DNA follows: TGCGCCAGCAGCCAAGCAACGATCAGCGGACGCTCCTACAATGAGCAGTTCTTC.

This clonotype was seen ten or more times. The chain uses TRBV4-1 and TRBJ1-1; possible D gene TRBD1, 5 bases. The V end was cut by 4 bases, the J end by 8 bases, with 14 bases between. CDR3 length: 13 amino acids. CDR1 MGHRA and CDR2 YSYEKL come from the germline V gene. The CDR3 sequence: CASSPGGAVEAFF. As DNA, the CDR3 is TGCGCCAGCAGCCCGGGGGGAGCCGTCGAAGCTTTCTTT.

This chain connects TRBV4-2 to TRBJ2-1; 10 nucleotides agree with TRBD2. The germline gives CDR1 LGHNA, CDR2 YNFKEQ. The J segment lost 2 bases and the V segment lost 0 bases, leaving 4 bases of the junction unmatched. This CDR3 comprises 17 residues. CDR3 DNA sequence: TGTGCCAGCAGCCAAGATCCCCTAGCGGGAGCCTACAATGAGCAGTTCTTC. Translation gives CASSQDPLAGAYNEQFF.

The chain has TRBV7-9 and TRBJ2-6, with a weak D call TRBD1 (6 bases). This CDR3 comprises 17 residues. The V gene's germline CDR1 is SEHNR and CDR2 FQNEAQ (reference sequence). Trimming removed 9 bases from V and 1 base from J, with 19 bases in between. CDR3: CARSPTGWSSGANVLTF. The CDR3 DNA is TGTGCCAGATCCCCTACAGGGTGGTCTTCTGGGGCCAACGTCCTGACTTTC.

CDR3 sequence: CASSPAGSTDTQYF. CDR3 DNA: TGTGCCAGCTCACCCGCGGGGAGCACAGATACGCAGTATTTT. V and J are TRBV18 and TRBJ2-3; TRBD2 might be the D (6 bases). The CDR3 is 14 amino acids. With 3 bases removed from V and 0 bases from J, the gap between germline ends came to 7 bases. Per germline, CDR1 KGHSH and CDR2 LQKENI.

CDR3 amino acids: CSSSKGGEEIQRWGEAFF. The CDR3 DNA follows: TGTTCCAGCAGCAAAGGTGGGGAGGAAATACAAAGGTGGGGAGAAGCTTTCTTT. The rearrangement links TRBV21-1 to TRBJ1-1. TRBV21-1 is listed as a pseudogene. The CDR3 has 18 residues.

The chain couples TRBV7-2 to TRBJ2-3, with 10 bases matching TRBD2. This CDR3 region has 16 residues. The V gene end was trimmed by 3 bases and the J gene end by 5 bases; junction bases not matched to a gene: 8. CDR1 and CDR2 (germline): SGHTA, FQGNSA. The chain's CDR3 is CASSLAAGGRGDTQYF. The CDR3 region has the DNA TGTGCCAGCAGCTTGGCAGCGGGGGGGCGTGGAGATACGCAGTATTTT.

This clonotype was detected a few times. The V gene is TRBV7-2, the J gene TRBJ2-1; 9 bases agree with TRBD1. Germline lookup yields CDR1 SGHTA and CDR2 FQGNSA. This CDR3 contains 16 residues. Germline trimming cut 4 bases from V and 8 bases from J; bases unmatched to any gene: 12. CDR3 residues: CASSSAGTGSAYEQFF. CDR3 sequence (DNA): TGTGCCAGCAGCTCCGCCGGGACAGGGTCTGCATATGAGCAGTTCTTC.

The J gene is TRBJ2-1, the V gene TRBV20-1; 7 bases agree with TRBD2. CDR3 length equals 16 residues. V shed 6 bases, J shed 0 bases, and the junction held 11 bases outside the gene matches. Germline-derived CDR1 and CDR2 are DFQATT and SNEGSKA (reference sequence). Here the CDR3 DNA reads TGCAGTGCCGCCTCTCTAGCGGCTGGCTCCTACAATGAGCAGTTCTTC. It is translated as CSAASLAAGSYNEQFF.

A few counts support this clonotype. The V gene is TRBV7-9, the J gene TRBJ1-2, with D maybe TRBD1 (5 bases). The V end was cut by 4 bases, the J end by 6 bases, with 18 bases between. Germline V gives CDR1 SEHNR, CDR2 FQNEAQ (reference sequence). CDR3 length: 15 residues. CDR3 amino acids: CASSYTTPGDDGYTF. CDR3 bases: TGTGCCAGCAGCTACACCACCCCCGGGGACGATGGCTACACCTTC.

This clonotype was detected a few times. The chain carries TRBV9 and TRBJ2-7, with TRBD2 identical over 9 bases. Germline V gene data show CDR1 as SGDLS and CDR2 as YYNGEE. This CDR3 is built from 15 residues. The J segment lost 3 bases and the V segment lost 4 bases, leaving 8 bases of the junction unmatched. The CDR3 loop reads CASSPREGWDYEQYF. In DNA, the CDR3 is TGTGCCAGCAGCCCGCGGGAGGGTTGGGACTACGAGCAGTACTTC.

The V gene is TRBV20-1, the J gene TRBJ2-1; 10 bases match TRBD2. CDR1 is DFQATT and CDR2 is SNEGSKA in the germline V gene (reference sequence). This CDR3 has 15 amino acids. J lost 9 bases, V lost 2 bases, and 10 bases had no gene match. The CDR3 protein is CSARNPSGRLSEQFF. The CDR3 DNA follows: TGCAGTGCTAGAAACCCTAGCGGGAGACTCAGTGAGCAGTTCTTC.

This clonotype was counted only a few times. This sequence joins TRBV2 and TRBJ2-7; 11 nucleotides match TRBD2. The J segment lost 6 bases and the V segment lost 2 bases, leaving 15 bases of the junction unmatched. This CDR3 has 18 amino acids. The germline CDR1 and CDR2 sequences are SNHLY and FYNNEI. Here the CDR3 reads CASSELEEVGTSGSEQYF. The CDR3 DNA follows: TGTGCCAGCAGTGAATTGGAGGAGGTCGGGACTAGCGGATCCGAGCAGTACTTC.

The CDR3 DNA is TGTGCCACCTCCGGAGGGGCCGGTCATGAGCAGTTCTTC. This sequence encodes CATSGGAGHEQFF. The chain recombines TRBV27 with TRBJ2-1, with D perhaps matching TRBD2 (6 bases). Trimming stripped 10 bases from V and 8 bases from J, with 18 bases between. The CDR3 sequence is 13 residues long. CDR1 is MNHEY and CDR2 is SMNVEV in the germline V gene (reference sequence).

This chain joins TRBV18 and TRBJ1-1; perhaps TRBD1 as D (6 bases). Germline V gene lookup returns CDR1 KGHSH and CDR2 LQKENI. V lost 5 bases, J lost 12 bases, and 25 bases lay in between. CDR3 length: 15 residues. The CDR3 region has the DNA TGTGCCAGCTCATCGGACCGGGACTCGAAAAGGGGGTCTTTCTTT. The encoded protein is CASSSDRDSKRGSFF. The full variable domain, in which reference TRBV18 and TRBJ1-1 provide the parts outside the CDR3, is NAGVMQNPRHLVRRRGQEARLRCSPMKGHSHVYWYRQLPEEGLKFMVYLQKENIIDESGMPKERFSAEFPKEGPSILRIQQVVRGDSAAYFCASSSDRDSKRGSFFGQGTRLTVV.

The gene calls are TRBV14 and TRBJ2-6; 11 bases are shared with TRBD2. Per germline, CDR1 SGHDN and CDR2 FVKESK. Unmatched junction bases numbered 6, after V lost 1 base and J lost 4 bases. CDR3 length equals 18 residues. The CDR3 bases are TGTGCCAGCAGCCAAGTAAAACTAGCGGGAGTGGGGGCCAACGTCCTGACTTTC. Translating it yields CASSQVKLAGVGANVLTF.

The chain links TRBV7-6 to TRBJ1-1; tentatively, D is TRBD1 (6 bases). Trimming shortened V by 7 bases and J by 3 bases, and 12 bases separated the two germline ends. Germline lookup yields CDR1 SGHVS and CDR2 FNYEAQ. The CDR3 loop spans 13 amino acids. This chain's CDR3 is CASTTGSYTEAFF. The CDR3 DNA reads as TGTGCCAGCACCACAGGGTCGTACACTGAAGCTTTCTTT.

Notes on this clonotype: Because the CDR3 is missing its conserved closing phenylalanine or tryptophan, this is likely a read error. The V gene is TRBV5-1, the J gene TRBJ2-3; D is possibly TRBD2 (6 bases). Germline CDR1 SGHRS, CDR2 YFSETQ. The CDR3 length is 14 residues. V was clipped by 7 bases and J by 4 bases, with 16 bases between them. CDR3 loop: CASSRASEADTQYI. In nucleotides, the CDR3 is TGCGCCAGCTCCCGGGCTAGCGAGGCAGATACGCAGTATATT.

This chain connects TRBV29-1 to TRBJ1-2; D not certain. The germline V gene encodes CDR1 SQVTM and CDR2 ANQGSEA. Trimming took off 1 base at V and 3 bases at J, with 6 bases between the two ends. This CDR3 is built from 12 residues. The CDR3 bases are TGCAGCGTTGAAGGGGCGGACTATGGCTACACCTTC. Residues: CSVEGADYGYTF.

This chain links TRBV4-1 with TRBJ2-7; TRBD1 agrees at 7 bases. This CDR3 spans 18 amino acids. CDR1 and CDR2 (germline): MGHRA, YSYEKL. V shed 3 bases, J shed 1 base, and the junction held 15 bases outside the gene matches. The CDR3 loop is CASSQKYRGYQRSYEQYF. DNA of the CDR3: TGCGCCAGCAGCCAGAAGTACAGGGGCTATCAAAGGTCCTACGAGCAGTACTTC.

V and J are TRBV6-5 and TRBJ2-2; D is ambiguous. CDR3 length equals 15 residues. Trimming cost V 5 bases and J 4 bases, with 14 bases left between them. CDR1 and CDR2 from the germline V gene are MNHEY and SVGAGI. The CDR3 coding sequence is TGTGCCAGCAGTATCACCAGCCCAGGCACCGGGGAGCTGTTTTTT. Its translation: CASSITSPGTGELFF.

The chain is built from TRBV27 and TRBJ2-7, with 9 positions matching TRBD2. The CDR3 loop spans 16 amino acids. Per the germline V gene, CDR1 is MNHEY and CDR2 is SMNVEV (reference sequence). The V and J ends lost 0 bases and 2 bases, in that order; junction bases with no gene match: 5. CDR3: CASSLSERGAPYEQYF. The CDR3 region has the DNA TGTGCCAGCAGTTTATCGGAGCGGGGGGCCCCCTACGAGCAGTACTTC.

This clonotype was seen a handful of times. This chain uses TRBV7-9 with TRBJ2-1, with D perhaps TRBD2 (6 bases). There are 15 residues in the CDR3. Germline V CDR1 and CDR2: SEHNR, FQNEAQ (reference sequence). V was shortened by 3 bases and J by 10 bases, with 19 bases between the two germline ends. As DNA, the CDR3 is TGTGCCAGCAGCTTGCCGGGACTTTTTGCGTTAGAGCAGTTCTTC. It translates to CASSLPGLFALEQFF.

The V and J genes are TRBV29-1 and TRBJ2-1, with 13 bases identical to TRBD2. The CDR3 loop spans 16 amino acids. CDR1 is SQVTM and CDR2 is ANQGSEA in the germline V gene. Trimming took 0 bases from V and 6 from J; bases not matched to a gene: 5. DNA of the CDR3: TGCAGCGTTGAAGATGCGACTAGCGGGAGGAGCAATGAGCAGTTCTTC. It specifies CSVEDATSGRSNEQFF.

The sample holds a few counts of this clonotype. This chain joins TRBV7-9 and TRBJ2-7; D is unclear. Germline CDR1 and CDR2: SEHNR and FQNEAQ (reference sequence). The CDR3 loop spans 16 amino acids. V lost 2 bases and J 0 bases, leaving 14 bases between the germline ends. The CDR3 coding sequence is TGTGCCAGCAGCTTAAGCGTCGACACGGCCTCCTACGAGCAGTACTTC. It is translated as CASSLSVDTASYEQYF.

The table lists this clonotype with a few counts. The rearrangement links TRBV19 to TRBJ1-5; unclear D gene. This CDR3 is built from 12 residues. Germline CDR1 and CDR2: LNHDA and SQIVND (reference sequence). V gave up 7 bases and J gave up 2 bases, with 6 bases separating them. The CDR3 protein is CASMQGNQPQHF. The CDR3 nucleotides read TGTGCCAGTATGCAGGGCAATCAGCCCCAGCATTTT.

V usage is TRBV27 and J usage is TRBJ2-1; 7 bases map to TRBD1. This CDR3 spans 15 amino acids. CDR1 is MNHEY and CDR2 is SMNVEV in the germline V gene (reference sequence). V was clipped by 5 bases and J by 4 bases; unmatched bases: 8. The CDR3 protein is CASSDERTGYNEQFF. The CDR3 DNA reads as TGTGCCAGCAGTGACGAGCGGACAGGATACAATGAGCAGTTCTTC.

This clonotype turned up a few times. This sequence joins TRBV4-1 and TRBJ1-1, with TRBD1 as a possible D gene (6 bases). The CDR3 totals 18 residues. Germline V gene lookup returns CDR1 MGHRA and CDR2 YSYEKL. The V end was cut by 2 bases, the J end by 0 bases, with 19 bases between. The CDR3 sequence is CASSQYPGERSLNTEAFF. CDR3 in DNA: TGCGCCAGCAGCCAATACCCAGGGGAGAGGTCCCTGAACACTGAAGCTTTCTTT.

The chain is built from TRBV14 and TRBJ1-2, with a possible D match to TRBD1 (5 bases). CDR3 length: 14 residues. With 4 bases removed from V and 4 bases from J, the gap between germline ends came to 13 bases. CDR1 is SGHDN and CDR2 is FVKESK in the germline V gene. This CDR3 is CASSPSAGPYGYTF. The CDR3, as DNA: TGTGCCAGCAGCCCGTCGGCGGGGCCCTATGGCTACACCTTC.

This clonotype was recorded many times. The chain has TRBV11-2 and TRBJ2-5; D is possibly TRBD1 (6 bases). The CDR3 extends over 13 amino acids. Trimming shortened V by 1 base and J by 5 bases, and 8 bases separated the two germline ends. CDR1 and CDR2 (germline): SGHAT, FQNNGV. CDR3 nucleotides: TGTGCCAGCAGCTTAGGGGGGCCGGAGACCCAGTACTTC. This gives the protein CASSLGGPETQYF.

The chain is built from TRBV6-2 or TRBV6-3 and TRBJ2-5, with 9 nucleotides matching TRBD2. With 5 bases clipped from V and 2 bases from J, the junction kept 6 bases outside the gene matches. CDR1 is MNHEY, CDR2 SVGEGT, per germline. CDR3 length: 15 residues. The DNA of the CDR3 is TGTGCCAGCAGTCCCCTAGCGGGAAAACAAGAGACCCAGTACTTC. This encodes CASSPLAGKQETQYF.